Listed below are T cell receptor beta chains from one sample, sequenced in a study of shared clonotypes between healthy human individuals. Some clones are missing from TCRdb's copy, which holds only in-frame ones; the method was immunoSEQ multiplex PCR. This sample yields about 450,000 clones, of which roughly 85% are seen a single time; approximately 12% belongs to the top ten. Sequenced material: PBMCs. These receptors all come from a woman between 40 and 55 years old in good health. Some clones in this sample may be carry-over from other donors' samples. The CDR3 runs from the conserved cysteine through the conserved F or W. The D gene is left open where the match is weak. Expanded clones get a size class; other rows say once, few or many, or leave the size out.

TRBJ2-7,.,.,TRBV6-6,15,CASSYSLAGSYEQYF,TGTGCCAGCAGTTACTCCCTAGCTGGGTCCTACGAGCAGTACTTC
TRBJ1-2,.,TRBD1,TRBV4-2,15,CASSQDRGPYYGYTF,TGTGCCAGCAGCCAGGACAGGGGGCCCTACTATGGCTACACCTTC
TRBJ1-1,.,.,TRBV5-1,14,CASSFTGTNTEAFF,TGCGCCAGCAGCTTTACAGGGACGAACACTGAAGCTTTCTTT
TRBJ1-4,.,.,TRBV27,15,CASSLSGPAWEKLFF,TGTGCCAGCAGTTTATCTGGCCCCGCTTGGGAAAAACTGTTTTTT
TRBJ1-5,.,TRBD1,TRBV28,14,CASSSRGEVEPQHF,TGTGCCAGCAGCTCCAGGGGGGAAGTGGAGCCCCAGCATTTT
TRBJ1-1,once,TRBD1,TRBV28,17,CASSPPPGQGFLTEAFF,TGTGCCAGCAGTCCCCCGCCCGGACAGGGGTTTCTTACTGAAGCTTTCTTT
TRBJ2-3,.,TRBD2,TRBV18,17,CASSPGTSGRAADTQYF,TGTGCCAGCTCACCGGGGACTAGCGGGAGGGCCGCAGATACGCAGTATTTT
TRBJ2-1,.,.,TRBV4-3,15,CASSYYRDSYNEQFF,TGCGCCAGCAGCTATTACAGGGATTCCTACAATGAGCAGTTCTTC
TRBJ2-5,.,.,TRBV6-1,15,CASSFTGVGIETQYF,TGTGCCAGCAGTTTTACGGGAGTGGGGATCGAGACCCAGTACTTC
TRBJ2-3,once,TRBD2,TRBV7-2,17,CASSLSGGGVSTDTQYF,TGTGCCAGCAGCTTATCGGGAGGCGGGGTTAGCACAGATACGCAGTATTTT
TRBJ2-7,.,.,TRBV4-2,17,CASSQVSTDSPFREQYF,TGTGCCAGCAGCCAAGTTAGTACTGACTCGCCGTTTCGGGAGCAGTACTTC
TRBJ2-3,.,.,TRBV9,13,CASSVGLTDTQYF,TGTGCCAGCAGCGTAGGGCTCACAGATACGCAGTATTTT
TRBJ2-7,.,.,TRBV5-4,12,CASISRGYEQYF,TGTGCCAGCATCTCACGAGGATACGAGCAGTACTTC
TRBJ2-2,.,.,TRBV2,15,CASSEWPGRGGELFF,TGTGCCAGCAGTGAGTGGCCGGGCCGAGGCGGGGAGCTGTTTTTT
TRBJ2-5,.,.,TRBV6-6,13,CASRVAAQETQYF,TGTGCCAGCAGGGTAGCGGCCCAAGAGACCCAGTACTTC
TRBJ2-2,few,.,TRBV5-1,15,CASSPRPGTSGELFF,TGCGCCAGCAGCCCCCGCCCTGGGACTTCCGGGGAGCTGTTTTTT
TRBJ1-2,few,.,TRBV7-3,15,CASSLGAEMSYGYTF,TGTGCCAGCAGCTTAGGGGCGGAAATGAGCTATGGCTACACCTTC
TRBJ2-1,.,.,TRBV18,14,CASSPDAGNNEQFF,TGTGCCAGCTCACCCGATGCCGGGAACAATGAGCAGTTCTTC
TRBJ2-3,.,TRBD1,TRBV28,17,CASSFSGQGIIADTQYF,TGTGCCAGCAGTTTCTCCGGACAGGGTATTATCGCAGATACGCAGTATTTT
TRBJ2-2,.,TRBD1,TRBV5-5,15,CASSFGTANTGELFF,TGTGCCAGCAGCTTCGGGACAGCGAACACCGGGGAGCTGTTTTTT
TRBJ1-2,.,.,TRBV2,14,CASSSQRQDYGYTF,TGTGCCAGCAGCTCACAAAGACAGGACTATGGCTACACCTTC
TRBJ1-1,.,.,TRBV30,13,CAWSFGIPPGAFF,TGTGCCTGGAGTTTTGGTATACCACCGGGGGCTTTCTTT
TRBJ1-2,.,.,TRBV15,16,CATSRVGGQLNYGYTF,TGTGCCACCAGCAGAGTAGGAGGACAGCTTAACTATGGCTACACCTTC
TRBJ2-7,.,.,TRBV2,12,CASGIGSYEQYF,TGTGCCAGTGGTATTGGCTCCTACGAGCAGTACTTC
TRBJ2-5,.,.,TRBV5-1,15,CASSTQTGEEETQYF,TGCGCCAGCAGCACCCAAACAGGGGAGGAAGAGACCCAGTACTTC
TRBJ2-6,.,.,TRBV2,15,CASSELFSGANVLTF,TGTGCCAGCAGTGAACTGTTCTCTGGGGCCAACGTCCTGACTTTC
TRBJ1-5,few,.,TRBV11-2,14,CASSLGPTNQPQHF,TGTGCCAGCAGCTTAGGACCGACAAATCAGCCCCAGCATTTT
TRBJ2-5,.,TRBD1,TRBV27,15,CASSLSGQGRWAQYF,TGTGCCAGCAGTTTATCGGGACAGGGGCGTTGGGCCCAGTACTTC
TRBJ2-5,few,.,TRBV2,12,CASSPDLGTQYF,TGTGCCAGCAGCCCGGACCTTGGGACCCAGTACTTC
TRBJ1-5,.,.,TRBV18,15,CASSPGGQYNQPQHF,TGTGCCAGCTCACCGGGTGGACAGTACAATCAGCCCCAGCATTTT
TRBJ2-3,.,TRBD2,TRBV2,16,CASSERGTSGSRAQYF,TGTGCCAGCAGTGAAAGGGGGACTAGCGGGAGTAGGGCGCAGTATTTT
TRBJ1-2,.,.,TRBV5-4,13,CASSFSGTYGYTF,TGTGCCAGCAGCTTCTCAGGGACCTATGGCTACACCTTC
TRBJ1-3,.,.,TRBV7-8,15,CASSLVSGEGNTIYF,TGTGCCAGCAGCTTAGTGTCAGGGGAAGGAAACACCATATATTTT
TRBJ2-3,.,.,TRBV5-1,14,CASSGNDLTDTQYF,TGCGCCAGCAGCGGGAACGATCTCACAGATACGCAGTATTTT
TRBJ2-7,.,.,TRBV30,12,CAWSVGTYEQYF,TGTGCCTGGAGTGTAGGAACCTACGAGCAGTACTTC
TRBJ1-1,.,TRBD1,TRBV7-2,15,CASSLRTGGFTEAFF,TGTGCCAGCAGCTTAAGGACAGGGGGATTCACTGAAGCTTTCTTT
TRBJ2-7,.,TRBD2,TRBV10-3,14,CAINQGGLAGEQYF,TGTGCCATAAATCAGGGGGGACTAGCTGGAGAGCAGTACTTC
TRBJ2-1,.,TRBD2,TRBV4-3,16,CASSQETSGSYNEQFF,TGCGCCAGCAGCCAAGAGACTAGCGGCTCCTACAATGAGCAGTTCTTC
TRBJ2-7,.,.,TRBV4-1,12,CASSYLRGEQYF,TGCGCCAGCAGCTACCTGCGCGGAGAGCAGTACTTC
TRBJ1-1,.,TRBD1,TRBV6-4,14,CASSDGTGGTEAFF,TGTGCCAGCAGTGACGGGACAGGGGGCACTGAAGCTTTCTTT
TRBJ1-4,.,.,TRBV10-2,16,CASSGDGEGLGEKLFF,TGCGCCAGCAGTGGGGACGGGGAGGGGCTTGGGGAAAAACTGTTTTTT
TRBJ2-1,.,.,TRBV18,15,CASSPVDIRYNEQFF,TGTGCCAGCTCACCAGTGGACATCCGATACAATGAGCAGTTCTTC
TRBJ1-1,.,TRBD1,TRBV15,17,CATSRDRRDRALTEAFF,TGTGCCACCAGCAGAGATCGCCGGGACAGGGCGTTGACTGAAGCTTTCTTT